The rows below give T cell receptor beta chains drawn from one sample of a study of blood T cell repertoires in COVID-19. TCRdb's copy holds only in-frame clones and misses some; the assay was immunoSEQ multiplex PCR. Counted here are tens of thousands of clones, 87% occurring once; the ten biggest clones make up 15%. The sample consisted of peripheral blood. The receptors come from a man between 60 and 75 years old with active COVID-19. The CDR3 runs from the conserved cysteine through the conserved F or W. D genes are given only for firm matches. Only part of the rows carry a size: once, few, many, or a class if the clone is expanded.

d_gene | j_gene | abundance | v_gene | len | CDR3nt | CDR3aa
TRBD2 | TRBJ2-1 | - | TRBV13 | 14 | TGTGCCAGCAGCCGACTAGCGGGAGTTTATGAGCAGTTCTTC | CASSRLAGVYEQFF
TRBD1 | TRBJ1-2 | - | TRBV20-1 | 14 | TGCAGTGCTAGTCTTAGGGGGCGCGCCTATGGCTACACCTTC | CSASLRGRAYGYTF
- | TRBJ2-2 | once | TRBV6-6 | 16 | TGTGCCAGCTCTACGGGTGGTCCAGCGAACACCGGGGAGCTGTTTTTT | CASSTGGPANTGELFF
TRBD1 | TRBJ1-5 | - | TRBV29-1 | 13 | TGCAGCGCATCGACAGGGATGGATCAGCCCCAGCATTTT | CSASTGMDQPQHF
- | TRBJ1-3 | - | TRBV3-1/TRBV3-2 | 13 | TGTGCCAGCAGCCAAGGCGGCCGAAACACCATATATTTT | CASSQGGRNTIYF
- | TRBJ1-6 | - | TRBV19 | 15 | TGTGCCAGTTCCGGCGAAGGCAGGGTAGCTTCACCCCTCCACTTT | CASSGEGRVASPLHF
- | TRBJ1-1 | - | TRBV28 | 12 | TGTGCCAGCAGTTCAAGGGGGAGTAAAGCTTTCTTT | CASSSRGSKAFF
TRBD2 | TRBJ2-3 | - | TRBV29-1 | 15 | TGCAGTCTCGGGACTACCTACCTCAGCACAGATACGCAGTATTTT | CSLGTTYLSTDTQYF
- | TRBJ2-3 | - | TRBV5-1 | 14 | TGCGCCAGCAGCTCGGTACCCGGGACAGATACGCAGTATTTT | CASSSVPGTDTQYF
- | TRBJ2-2 | few | TRBV12-1 | 15 | TGTGCCAGCAGCTTGGGAGACCGTGTTGACGGGGAGCTGTTTTTT | CASSLGDRVDGELFF
TRBD1 | TRBJ2-1 | - | TRBV9 | 15 | TGTGCCAGCAGCGTAGGTGGGACAGTTAACAATGAGCAGTTCTTC | CASSVGGTVNNEQFF
TRBD2 | TRBJ2-5 | once | TRBV14 | 17 | TGTGCCAGCAGCCCGGGACTAGCCCCCTGGGGCCAAGAGACCCAGTACTTC | CASSPGLAPWGQETQYF
- | TRBJ1-1 | - | TRBV19 | 14 | TGTGCCGCTAAAGAACAGGGTTTGAACACTGAAGCTTTCTTT | CAAKEQGLNTEAFF
TRBD1 | TRBJ2-2 | - | TRBV5-1 | 16 | TGCGCCAGCAGCAGAACCGGGACAGGGGACACCGGGGAGCTGTTTTTT | CASSRTGTGDTGELFF
- | TRBJ2-7 | - | TRBV2 | 12 | TGTGCCAGCAGTACAGGGCCCTACGAGCAGTACTTC | CASSTGPYEQYF
- | TRBJ2-1 | - | TRBV7-3 | 16 | TGTGCCAGCAGCTTAAGGGGCAGGGGCCCCTACAATGAGCAGTTCTTC | CASSLRGRGPYNEQFF
- | TRBJ1-1 | - | TRBV4-1 | 13 | TGCGCCAGCAGCCCCGGACTGGGGAGTCAGGCTTTCTTT | CASSPGLGSQAFF
- | TRBJ2-5 | - | TRBV6-5 | 12 | TGTGCCAGCAGCCGCCGAGGAGTGGACCAGTACTTC | CASSRRGVDQYF
- | TRBJ2-1 | once | TRBV5-1 | 14 | TGCGCCAGCAGCTTGGCCATTACAGGGTATGGGCAGTTCTTC | CASSLAITGYGQFF
TRBD1 | TRBJ1-1 | - | TRBV28 | 14 | TGTGCCAGCACCACACAGGGGGGGAACACTGAAGCTTTCTTT | CASTTQGGNTEAFF
TRBD1 | TRBJ2-2 | - | TRBV5-1 | 16 | TGCGCCAGCAGCCCCATACAGGGGCCTAACACCGGGGAGCTGTTTTTT | CASSPIQGPNTGELFF
TRBD2 | TRBJ2-2 | - | TRBV30 | 15 | TGTGCCTCCCCTGAAGGCGGGAGGTTCACCGGGGAGCTGTTTTTT | CASPEGGRFTGELFF
- | TRBJ1-2 | - | TRBV27 | 15 | TGTGCCAGCAGTTATTTGGGGGGGCGCAGGTATGGCTACACCTTC | CASSYLGGRRYGYTF
TRBD1 | TRBJ2-5 | - | TRBV19 | 15 | TGTGCCAGTAGTATAGATGGCAGGGGGCAAGAGACCCAGTACTTC | CASSIDGRGQETQYF
TRBD2 | TRBJ2-1 | - | TRBV7-3 | 16 | TGTGCCAGCAGCTTAGCGGGGGGGCGTCTTGACAATGAGCAGTTCTTC | CASSLAGGRLDNEQFF
- | TRBJ1-4 | - | TRBV7-2 | 13 | TGTGCCAGCAGCTTATACAGGGTTGAAAAACTGTTTTTT | CASSLYRVEKLFF
TRBD2 | TRBJ2-1 | - | TRBV9 | 15 | TGTGCCAGCAGCGAGAGCGGGACCATATACAATGAGCAGTTCTTC | CASSESGTIYNEQFF
TRBD1 | TRBJ1-2 | - | TRBV28 | 14 | TGTGCCAGCAGTTCGACAGGGGGCAGGTATGGCTACACCTTC | CASSSTGGRYGYTF
TRBD2 | TRBJ2-5 | - | TRBV5-6 | 14 | TGTGCCAGCAGCTCCGGACTAGCGGGAGAGACCCAGTACTTC | CASSSGLAGETQYF
TRBD1 | TRBJ1-1 | - | TRBV29-1 | 13 | TGCAGCGCCCGTGGACAGGACTGGACTGAAGCTTTCTTT | CSARGQDWTEAFF
- | TRBJ2-3 | - | TRBV7-8 | 14 | TGTGCCAGCAGCTTAGGACAAGTCACAGATACGCAGTATTTT | CASSLGQVTDTQYF
- | TRBJ1-1 | - | TRBV4-3 | 13 | TGCGCCAGCAGAAAGGGAGTGAACACTGAAGCTTTCTTT | CASRKGVNTEAFF
- | TRBJ1-2 | - | TRBV7-9 | 15 | TGTGCCAGCAGCTCCGGACAGTCAGCTAACTATGGCTACACCTTC | CASSSGQSANYGYTF
TRBD1 | TRBJ2-7 | - | TRBV5-1 | 15 | TGCGCCAGCAGCTCCACCGGGACAGGGGCCCACGAGCAGTACTTC | CASSSTGTGAHEQYF
TRBD2 | TRBJ2-5 | - | TRBV19 | 17 | TGTGCCAGTAGTATAGGCGGACTAGCGGGAGGTGCGGAGACCCAGTACTTC | CASSIGGLAGGAETQYF
TRBD1 | TRBJ1-6 | - | TRBV5-1 | 15 | TGCGCCAGCAGCTTGGGGGGACAGGGGACCTCACCCCTCCACTTT | CASSLGGQGTSPLHF
- | TRBJ1-4 | few | TRBV27 | 13 | TGTGCCAGCAGAACATTAATATCTCGAAAACTGTTTTTT | CASRTLISRKLFF
TRBD1 | TRBJ2-7 | - | TRBV12-3/TRBV12-4 | 12 | TGTGCCAGCAGTTTGGACAGGGTCGAGCAGTACTTC | CASSLDRVEQYF
- | TRBJ1-2 | - | TRBV25-1 | 15 | TGTGCCAGCAGTGAATATGACAGCCCTAACTATGGCTACACCTTC | CASSEYDSPNYGYTF
- | TRBJ2-5 | - | TRBV6-5 | 14 | TGTGCCAGCCGAATACAGGGCGCCGGGGAGACCCAGTACTTC | CASRIQGAGETQYF
TRBD2 | TRBJ2-5 | - | TRBV27 | 15 | TGTGCCAGCAGCCAGAGACTAGCGGAACAAGAGACCCAGTACTTC | CASSQRLAEQETQYF
- | TRBJ2-3 | - | TRBV5-1 | 14 | TGCGCCAGCAGCCCGGGACATAGCACAGATACGCAGTATTTT | CASSPGHSTDTQYF
TRBD1 | TRBJ2-4 | - | TRBV11-3 | 17 | TGTGCCAGCAGCTTAGGGACAGGGGTGTTTGGCAAAAACATTCAGTACTTC | CASSLGTGVFGKNIQYF
TRBD1 | TRBJ1-1 | - | TRBV29-1 | 14 | TGCAGCGCCAACGGACAGGGGCTTGGCACTGAAGCTTTCTTT | CSANGQGLGTEAFF
- | TRBJ2-3 | - | TRBV14 | 17 | TGTGCCAGCAGCCCTTTCCCGGTCGGGACTTTTGGGACCACGCAGTATTTT | CASSPFPVGTFGTTQYF
- | TRBJ1-6 | - | TRBV5-6 | 19 | TGTGCCAGCAGCGTCGGGGGGGGCGATCCCAGCTCCTATAATTCACCCCTCCACTTT | CASSVGGGDPSSYNSPLHF
TRBD1 | TRBJ1-2 | once | TRBV10-3 | 14 | TGTGCCATCAGTGAGGGACAGGGAGGAAGGGGCTACACCTTC | CAISEGQGGRGYTF
- | TRBJ2-3 | - | TRBV27 | 15 | TGTGCCAGCAGTCCTCGACGGCGGGGCACAGATACGCAGTATTTT | CASSPRRRGTDTQYF
- | TRBJ1-1 | once | TRBV10-3 | 12 | TGTGCCATCAGTGATGGGGGGACTGAAGCTTTCTTT | CAISDGGTEAFF
TRBD1 | TRBJ1-5 | - | TRBV6-5 | 15 | TGTGCCAGCAGTACCAGGCCAGGGGGTAATCAGCCCCAGCATTTT | CASSTRPGGNQPQHF
- | TRBJ2-6 | - | TRBV5-6 | 18 | TGTGCCAGCAGCTTGGGCTGGACATGGAACTCTGGGGCCAACGTCCTGACTTTC | CASSLGWTWNSGANVLTF
TRBD2 | TRBJ2-1 | - | TRBV4-1 | 15 | TGCGCCAGCAGCCATAGCACTAGCGGGAGAAATGAGCAGTTCTTC | CASSHSTSGRNEQFF
TRBD1 | TRBJ1-5 | - | TRBV24-1 | 15 | TGTGCCACCAGTGCCACAGGGGGAAGCAATCAGCCCCAGCATTTT | CATSATGGSNQPQHF
TRBD1 | TRBJ1-1 | - | TRBV28 | 17 | TGTGCCAGCCAACCGCCCGGGACAGGGCGAAGGAGCACTGAAGCTTTCTTT | CASQPPGTGRRSTEAFF